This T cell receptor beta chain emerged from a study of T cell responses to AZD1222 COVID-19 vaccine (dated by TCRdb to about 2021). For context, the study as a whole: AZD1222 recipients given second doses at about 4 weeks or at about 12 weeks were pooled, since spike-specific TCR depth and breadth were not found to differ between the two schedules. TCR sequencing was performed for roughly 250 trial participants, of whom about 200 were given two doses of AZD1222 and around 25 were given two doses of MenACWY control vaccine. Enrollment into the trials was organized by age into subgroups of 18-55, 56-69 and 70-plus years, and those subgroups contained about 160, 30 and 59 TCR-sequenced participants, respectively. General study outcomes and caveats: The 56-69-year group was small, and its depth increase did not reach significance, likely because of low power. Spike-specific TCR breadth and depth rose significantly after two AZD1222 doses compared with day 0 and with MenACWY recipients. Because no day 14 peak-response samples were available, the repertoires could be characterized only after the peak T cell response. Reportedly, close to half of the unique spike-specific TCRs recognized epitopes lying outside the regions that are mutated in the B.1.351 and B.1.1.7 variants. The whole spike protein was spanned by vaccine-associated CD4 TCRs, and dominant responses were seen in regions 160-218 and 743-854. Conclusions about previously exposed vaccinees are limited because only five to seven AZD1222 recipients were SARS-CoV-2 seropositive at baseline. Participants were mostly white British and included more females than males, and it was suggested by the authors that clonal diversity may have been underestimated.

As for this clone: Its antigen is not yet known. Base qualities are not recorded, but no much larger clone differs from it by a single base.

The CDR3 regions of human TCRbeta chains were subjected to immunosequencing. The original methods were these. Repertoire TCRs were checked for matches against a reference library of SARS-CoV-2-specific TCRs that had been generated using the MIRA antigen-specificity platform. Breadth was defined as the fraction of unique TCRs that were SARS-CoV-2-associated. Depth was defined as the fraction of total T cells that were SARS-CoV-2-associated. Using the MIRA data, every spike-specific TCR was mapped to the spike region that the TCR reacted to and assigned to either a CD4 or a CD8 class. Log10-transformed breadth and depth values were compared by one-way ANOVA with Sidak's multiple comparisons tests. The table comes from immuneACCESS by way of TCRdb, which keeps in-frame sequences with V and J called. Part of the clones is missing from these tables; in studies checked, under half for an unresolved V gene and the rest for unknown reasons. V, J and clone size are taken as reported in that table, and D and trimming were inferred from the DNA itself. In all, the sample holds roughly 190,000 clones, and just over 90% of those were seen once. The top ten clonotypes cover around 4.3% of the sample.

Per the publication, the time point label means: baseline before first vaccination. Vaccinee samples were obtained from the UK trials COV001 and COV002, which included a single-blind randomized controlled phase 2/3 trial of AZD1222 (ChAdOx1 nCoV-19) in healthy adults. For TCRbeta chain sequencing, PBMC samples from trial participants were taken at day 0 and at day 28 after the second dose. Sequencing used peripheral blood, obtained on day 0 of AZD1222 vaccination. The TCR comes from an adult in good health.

The bases read TGTGCCAGCAGGAGGACAGAGGTCTACAATGAGCAGTTCTTC. Translated, it reads CASRRTEVYNEQFF. Rearrangement joined TRBV27 to TRBJ2-1; D gene: possibly TRBD1, on 6 matching bases. V drops 6 bases and J drops 3 bases, leaving 12 bases in between. The CDR1 and CDR2 encoded by the germline V gene (reference sequence) are MNHEY and SMNVEV. From the cysteine up to the phenylalanine, the CDR3 has a length of 14 residues. This entry keeps only the CDR3 DNA: 42 bases, framed from base 1.